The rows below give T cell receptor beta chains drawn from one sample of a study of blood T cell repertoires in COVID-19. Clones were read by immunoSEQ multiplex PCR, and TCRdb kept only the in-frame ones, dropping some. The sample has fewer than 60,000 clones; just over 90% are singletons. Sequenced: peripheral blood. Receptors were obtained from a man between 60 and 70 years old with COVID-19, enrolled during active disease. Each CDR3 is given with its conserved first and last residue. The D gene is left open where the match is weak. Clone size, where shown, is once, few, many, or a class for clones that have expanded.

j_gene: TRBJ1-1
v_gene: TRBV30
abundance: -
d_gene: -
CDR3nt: TGTGCCTGGAGTGTCGGCAGGGCGGCTTTCTTT
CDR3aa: CAWSVGRAAFF

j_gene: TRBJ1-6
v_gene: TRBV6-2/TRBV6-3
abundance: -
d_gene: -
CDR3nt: TGTGCCAGCAGTTACAATATCGACAGTCCTAATTCACCCCTCCACTTT
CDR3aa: CASSYNIDSPNSPLHF

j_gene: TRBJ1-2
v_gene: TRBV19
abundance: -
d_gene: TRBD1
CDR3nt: TGTGCCAGTACCCCGTGGGACAGGGGAGAGTTTGGCTACACCTTC
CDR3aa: CASTPWDRGEFGYTF

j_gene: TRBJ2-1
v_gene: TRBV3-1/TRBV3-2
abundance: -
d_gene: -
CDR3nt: TGTGCCAGCAGCCAACTCCGGGGAACTGAGCAGTTCTTC
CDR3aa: CASSQLRGTEQFF

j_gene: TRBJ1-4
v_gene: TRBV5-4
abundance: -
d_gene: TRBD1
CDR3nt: TGTGCCAGCAGCTTGGGACAGGGCGAAAAACTGTTTTTT
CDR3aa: CASSLGQGEKLFF

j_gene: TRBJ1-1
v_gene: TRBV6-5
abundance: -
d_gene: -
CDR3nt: TGTGCCAGCAATCCCCAGGGTATGAACACTGAAGCTTTCTTT
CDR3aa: CASNPQGMNTEAFF

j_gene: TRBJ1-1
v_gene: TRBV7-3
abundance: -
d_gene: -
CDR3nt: TGTGCCAGCAGCCCATGGGGGGGGAGCCCGATGAACACTGAAGCTTTCTTT
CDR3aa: CASSPWGGSPMNTEAFF

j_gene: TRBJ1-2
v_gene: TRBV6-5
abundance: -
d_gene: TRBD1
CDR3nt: TGTGCCAGCAGTTATGGTTTGGGACAGCCTAAATATGGCTACACCTTC
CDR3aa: CASSYGLGQPKYGYTF

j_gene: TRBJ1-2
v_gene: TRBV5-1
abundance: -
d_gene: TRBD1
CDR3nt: TGCGCCAGCAGCCCGGGGACAGCGAAGTTAGAGGGTGGCTACACCTTC
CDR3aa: CASSPGTAKLEGGYTF

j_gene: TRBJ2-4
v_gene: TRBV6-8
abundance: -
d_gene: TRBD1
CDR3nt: TGTGCCAGCAGCCTCAGGACAGGGTCGGCCAAAAACATTCAGTACTTC
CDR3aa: CASSLRTGSAKNIQYF

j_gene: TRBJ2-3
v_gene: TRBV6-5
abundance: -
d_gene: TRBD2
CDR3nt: TGTGCCAGCACCCTAGGACTAGCCAGCGATACGCAGTATTTT
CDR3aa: CASTLGLASDTQYF

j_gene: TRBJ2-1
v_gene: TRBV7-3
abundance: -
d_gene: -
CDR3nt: TGTGCCAGCAGTTCAGGCGGGGAGCAGTTCTTC
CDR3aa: CASSSGGEQFF

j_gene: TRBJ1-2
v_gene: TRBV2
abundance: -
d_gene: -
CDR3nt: TGTGCCAACATCGAATACAGCTTTAACTATGGCTACACCTTC
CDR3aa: CANIEYSFNYGYTF

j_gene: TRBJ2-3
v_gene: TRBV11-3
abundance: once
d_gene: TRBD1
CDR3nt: TGTGCCAGCAGCTCCGGACAGGTAGCAGATACGCAGTATTTT
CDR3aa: CASSSGQVADTQYF

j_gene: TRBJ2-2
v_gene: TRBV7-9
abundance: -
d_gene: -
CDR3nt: TGTGCCAGCAGCTTAATCCCTATCCCTGGGAACACCGGGGAGCTGTTTTTT
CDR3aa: CASSLIPIPGNTGELFF

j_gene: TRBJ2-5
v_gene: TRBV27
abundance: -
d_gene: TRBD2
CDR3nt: TGTGCCAGCAGTTTACGGTTAGCGGGGGATCAGACCCAGTACTTC
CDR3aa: CASSLRLAGDQTQYF

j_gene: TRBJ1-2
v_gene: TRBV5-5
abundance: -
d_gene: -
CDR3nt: TGTGCCAGCAGCTCCACCCCGGGGGGGGCTGTCTTCTATGGCTACACCTTC
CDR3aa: CASSSTPGGAVFYGYTF

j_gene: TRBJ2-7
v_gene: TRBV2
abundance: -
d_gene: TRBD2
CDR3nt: TGTGCCAGCAGTGCCTCGGGGGGTCTCTCCTACGAGCAGTACTTC
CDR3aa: CASSASGGLSYEQYF

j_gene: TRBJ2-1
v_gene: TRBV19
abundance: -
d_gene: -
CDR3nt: TGTGCCACCTCTCGGGATGAGCAGTTCTTC
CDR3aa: CATSRDEQFF

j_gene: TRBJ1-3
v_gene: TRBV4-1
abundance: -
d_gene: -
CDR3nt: TGCGCCAGCAGCCAAGACGGGAACTCTGGAAACACCATATATTTT
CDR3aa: CASSQDGNSGNTIYF

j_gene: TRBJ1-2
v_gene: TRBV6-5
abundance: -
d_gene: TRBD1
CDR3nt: TGTGCCAGCAGGGGACAGGGGCTAAATTATGGCTACACCTTC
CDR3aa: CASRGQGLNYGYTF

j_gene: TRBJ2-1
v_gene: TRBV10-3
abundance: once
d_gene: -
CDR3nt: TGTGCCATCAGAAGCACAGAAGGGGAACAGTTCTTC
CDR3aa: CAIRSTEGEQFF

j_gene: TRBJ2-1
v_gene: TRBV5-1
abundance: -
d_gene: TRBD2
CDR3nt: TGCGCCAGCAGATTGCTACTAGCGGACGCCTACAATGAGCAGTTCTTC
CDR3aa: CASRLLLADAYNEQFF

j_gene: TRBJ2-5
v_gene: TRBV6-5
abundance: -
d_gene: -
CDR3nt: TGTGCCAGCAGTTACAGACGGGGAGGCCAAGAGACCCAGTACTTC
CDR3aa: CASSYRRGGQETQYF

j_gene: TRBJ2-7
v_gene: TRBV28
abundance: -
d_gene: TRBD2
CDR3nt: TGTGCCAGCAAGAACACCGGGACTATCCACCCCTACGAGCAGTACTTC
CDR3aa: CASKNTGTIHPYEQYF

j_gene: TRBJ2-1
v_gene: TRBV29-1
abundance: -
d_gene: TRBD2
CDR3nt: TGCAGCGTTACTAGCGGGGTAAACAATGAGCAGTTCTTC
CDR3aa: CSVTSGVNNEQFF

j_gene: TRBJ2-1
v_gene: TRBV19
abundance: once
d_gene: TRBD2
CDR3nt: TGTGCCAGTAGTGCGGACGGGACTAGCGGACCCTACAATGAGCAGTTCTTC
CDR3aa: CASSADGTSGPYNEQFF

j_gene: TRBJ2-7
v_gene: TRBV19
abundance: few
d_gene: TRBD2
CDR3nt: TGTGCCAGTAAAGTCAAGCGGGAGAGCTCCTACGAGCAGTACTTC
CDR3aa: CASKVKRESSYEQYF

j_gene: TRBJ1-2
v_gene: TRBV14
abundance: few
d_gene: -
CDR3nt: TGTGCCAGCAGCCCTCAAACAGGGAATGCTAACTATGGCTACACCTTC
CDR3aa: CASSPQTGNANYGYTF

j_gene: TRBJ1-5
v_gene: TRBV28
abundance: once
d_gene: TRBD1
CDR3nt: TGTGCCAGCAGTTTATACCCAGGGACAGGGAATCAGCCCCAGCATTTT
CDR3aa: CASSLYPGTGNQPQHF

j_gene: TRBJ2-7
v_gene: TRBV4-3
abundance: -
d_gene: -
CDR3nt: TGCGCCAGCAGCCAAGAACATCCTAGCCGGTACGAGCAGTACTTC
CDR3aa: CASSQEHPSRYEQYF

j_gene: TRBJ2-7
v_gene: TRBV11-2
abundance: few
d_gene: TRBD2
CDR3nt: TGTGCCAGCAGCCCAGAGGGGCTAGCGGGATACTACGAGCAGTACTTC
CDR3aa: CASSPEGLAGYYEQYF

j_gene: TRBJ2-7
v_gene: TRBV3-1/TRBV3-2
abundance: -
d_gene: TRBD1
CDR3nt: TGTGCCAGCAGCCGGACAGGGGGCACAACCTACGAGCAGTACTTC
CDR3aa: CASSRTGGTTYEQYF

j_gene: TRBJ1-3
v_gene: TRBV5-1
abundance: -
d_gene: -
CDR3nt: TGCGCCAGCAGCGCAACCCCTCAGGGTGGTGGAAACACCATATATTTT
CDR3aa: CASSATPQGGGNTIYF

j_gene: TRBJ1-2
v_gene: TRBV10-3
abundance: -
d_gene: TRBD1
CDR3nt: TGTGCCATCAGTGAGTCGACAGGGGGGAATGGCTACACCTTC
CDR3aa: CAISESTGGNGYTF

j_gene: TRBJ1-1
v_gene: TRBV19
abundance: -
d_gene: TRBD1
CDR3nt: TGTGCCAGTAGTATACTCACAGGGGGCACTGAAGCTTTCTTT
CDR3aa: CASSILTGGTEAFF

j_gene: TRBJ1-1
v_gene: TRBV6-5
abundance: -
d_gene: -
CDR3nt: TGTGCCAGCAGTTCTATCGGCACTGAAGCTTTCTTT
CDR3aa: CASSSIGTEAFF

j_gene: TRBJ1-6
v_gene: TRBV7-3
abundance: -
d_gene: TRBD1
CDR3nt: TGTGCCAGCAGCTTAATGGGACAGCTTAATTCACCCCTCCACTTT
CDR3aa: CASSLMGQLNSPLHF

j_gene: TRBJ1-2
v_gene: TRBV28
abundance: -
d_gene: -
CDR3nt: TGTGCCAGCAGTTCCCGACAGTCAAGGGGAGGCTACACCTTC
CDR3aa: CASSSRQSRGGYTF

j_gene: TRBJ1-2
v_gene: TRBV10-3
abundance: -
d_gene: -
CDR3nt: TGTGCCATCAGCCCCGGGAGGACCGACTATGGCTACACCTTC
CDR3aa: CAISPGRTDYGYTF

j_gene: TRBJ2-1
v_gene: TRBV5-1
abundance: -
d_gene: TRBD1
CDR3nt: TGCGCCAGCAGTTCGGGACAGGAGACCAATGAGCAGTTCTTC
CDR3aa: CASSSGQETNEQFF

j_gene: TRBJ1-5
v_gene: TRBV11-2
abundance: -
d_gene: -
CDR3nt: TGTGCCAGCAGCCGGGTGGGCAATCAGCCCCAGCATTTT
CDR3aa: CASSRVGNQPQHF

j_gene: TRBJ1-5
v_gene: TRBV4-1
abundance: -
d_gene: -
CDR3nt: TGCGCCAGCAGCCAGCAGCCGGGGTCTCAGCCCCAGCATTTT
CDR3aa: CASSQQPGSQPQHF

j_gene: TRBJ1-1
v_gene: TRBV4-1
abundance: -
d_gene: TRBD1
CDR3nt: TGCGCCAGCAGCCAGAGGACAGGGGGCGCGAACACTGAAGCTTTCTTT
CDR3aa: CASSQRTGGANTEAFF